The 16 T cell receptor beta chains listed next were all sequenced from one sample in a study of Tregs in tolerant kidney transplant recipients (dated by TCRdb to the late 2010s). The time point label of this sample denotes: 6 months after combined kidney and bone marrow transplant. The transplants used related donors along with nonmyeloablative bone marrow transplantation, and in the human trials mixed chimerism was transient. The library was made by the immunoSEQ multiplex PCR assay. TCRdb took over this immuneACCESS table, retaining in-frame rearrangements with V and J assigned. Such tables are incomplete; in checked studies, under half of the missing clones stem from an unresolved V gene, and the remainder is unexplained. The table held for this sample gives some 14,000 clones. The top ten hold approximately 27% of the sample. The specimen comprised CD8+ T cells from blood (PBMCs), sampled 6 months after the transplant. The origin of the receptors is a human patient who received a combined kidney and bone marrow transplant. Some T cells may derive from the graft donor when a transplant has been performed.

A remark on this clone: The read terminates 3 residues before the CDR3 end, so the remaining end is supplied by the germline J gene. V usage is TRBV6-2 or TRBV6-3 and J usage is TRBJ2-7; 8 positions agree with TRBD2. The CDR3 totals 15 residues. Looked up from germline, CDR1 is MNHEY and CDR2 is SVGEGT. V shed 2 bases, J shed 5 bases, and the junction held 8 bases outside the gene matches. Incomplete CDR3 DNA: TGTGCCAGCAGTTACAGCCTAGCGGGTTTCGACGAG. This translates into CASSYSLAGFDE. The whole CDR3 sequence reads CASSYSLAGFDEQYF.

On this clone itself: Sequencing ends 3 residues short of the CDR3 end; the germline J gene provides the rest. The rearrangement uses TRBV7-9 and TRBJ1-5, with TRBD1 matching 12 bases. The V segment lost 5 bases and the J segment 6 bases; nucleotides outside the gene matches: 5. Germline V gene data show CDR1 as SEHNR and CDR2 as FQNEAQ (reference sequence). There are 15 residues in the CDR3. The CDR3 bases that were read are TGTGCCAGCAGCCAAGGGACAGGGGGCTTTCAGCCC. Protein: CASSQGTGGFQP. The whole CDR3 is CASSQGTGGFQPQHF.

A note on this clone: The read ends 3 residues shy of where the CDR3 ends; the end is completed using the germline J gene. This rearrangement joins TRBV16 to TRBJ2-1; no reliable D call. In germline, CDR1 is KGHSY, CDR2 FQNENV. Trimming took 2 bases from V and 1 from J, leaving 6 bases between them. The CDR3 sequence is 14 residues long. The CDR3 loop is CASSQAESYNEQFF. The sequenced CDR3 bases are TGTGCCAGCAGCCAAGCGGAATCCTACAATGAG.

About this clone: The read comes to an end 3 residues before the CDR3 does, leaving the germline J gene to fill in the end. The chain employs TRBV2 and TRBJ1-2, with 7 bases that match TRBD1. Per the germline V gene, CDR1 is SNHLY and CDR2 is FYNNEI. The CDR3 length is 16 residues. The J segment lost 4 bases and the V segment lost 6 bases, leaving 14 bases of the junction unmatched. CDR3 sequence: CASRPGTASPTYGYTF. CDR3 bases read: TGTGCCAGCAGACCTGGGACAGCGTCCCCTACCTATGGC.

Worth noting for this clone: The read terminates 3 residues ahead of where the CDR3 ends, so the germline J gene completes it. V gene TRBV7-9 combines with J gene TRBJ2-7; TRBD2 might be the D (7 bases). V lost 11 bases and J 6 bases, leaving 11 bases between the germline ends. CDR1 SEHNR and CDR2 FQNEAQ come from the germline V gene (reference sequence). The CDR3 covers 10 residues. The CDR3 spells CASRGGEQYF. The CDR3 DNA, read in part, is TGTGCCTCTAGGGGGGGCGAG.

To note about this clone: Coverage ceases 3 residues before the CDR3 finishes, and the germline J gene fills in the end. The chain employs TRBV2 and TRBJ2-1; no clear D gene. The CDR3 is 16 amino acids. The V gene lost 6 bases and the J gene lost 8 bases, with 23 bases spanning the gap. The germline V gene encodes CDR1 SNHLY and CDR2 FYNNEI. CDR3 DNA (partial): TGTGCCAGCAGCGAGCCCATCCGCTCTGATGGGCATGAG. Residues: CASSEPIRSDGHE. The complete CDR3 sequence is CASSEPIRSDGHEQFF.

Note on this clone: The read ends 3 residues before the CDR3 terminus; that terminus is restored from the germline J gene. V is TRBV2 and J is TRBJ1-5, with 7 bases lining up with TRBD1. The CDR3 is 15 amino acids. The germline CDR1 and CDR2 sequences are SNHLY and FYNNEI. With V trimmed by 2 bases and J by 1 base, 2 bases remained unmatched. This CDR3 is CASSEPTGSNQPQHF. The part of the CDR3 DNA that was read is TGTGCCAGCAGTGAACCGACAGGGAGCAATCAGCCC.

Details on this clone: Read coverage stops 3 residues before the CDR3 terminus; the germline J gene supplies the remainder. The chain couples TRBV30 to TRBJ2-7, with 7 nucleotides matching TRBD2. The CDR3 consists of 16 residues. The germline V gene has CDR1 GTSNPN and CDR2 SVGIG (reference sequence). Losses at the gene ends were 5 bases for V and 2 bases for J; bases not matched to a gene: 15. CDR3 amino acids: CAWGGGETHHTYEQYF. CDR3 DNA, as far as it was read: TGTGCCTGGGGTGGGGGGGAAACCCACCATACCTACGAG. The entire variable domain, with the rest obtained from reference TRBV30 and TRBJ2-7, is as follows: SQTIHQWPATLVQPVGSPLSLECTVEGTSNPNLYWYRQAAGRGLQLLFYSVGIGQISSEVPQNLSASRPQDRQFILSSKKLLLSDSGFYLCAWGGGETHHTYEQYFGPGTRLTVT.

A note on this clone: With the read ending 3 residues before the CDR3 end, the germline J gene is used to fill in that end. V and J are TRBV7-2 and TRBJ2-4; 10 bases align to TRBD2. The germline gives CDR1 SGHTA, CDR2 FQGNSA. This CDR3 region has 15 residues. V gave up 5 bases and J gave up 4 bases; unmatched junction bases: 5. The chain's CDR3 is CASSPSGRAKNIQYF. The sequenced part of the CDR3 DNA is TGTGCCAGCAGCCCTAGCGGGAGAGCTAAAAACATT.

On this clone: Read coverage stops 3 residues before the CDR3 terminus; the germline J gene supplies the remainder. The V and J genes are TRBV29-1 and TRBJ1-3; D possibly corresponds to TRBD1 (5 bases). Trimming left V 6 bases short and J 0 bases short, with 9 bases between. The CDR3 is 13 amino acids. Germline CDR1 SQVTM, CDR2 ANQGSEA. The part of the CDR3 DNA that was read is TGCAGCGTAACAGGAGACTCTGGAAACACC. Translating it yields CSVTGDSGNT. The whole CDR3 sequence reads CSVTGDSGNTIYF.

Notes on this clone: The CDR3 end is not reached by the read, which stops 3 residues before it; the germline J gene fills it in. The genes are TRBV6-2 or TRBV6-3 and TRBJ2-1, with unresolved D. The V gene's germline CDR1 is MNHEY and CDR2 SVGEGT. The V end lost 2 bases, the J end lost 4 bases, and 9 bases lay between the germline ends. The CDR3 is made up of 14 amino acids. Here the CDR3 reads CASSYGLVYNEQFF. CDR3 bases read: TGTGCCAGCAGTTACGGTCTAGTATACAATGAG.

The CDR3: CASSWTGGNQPQHF. The sequenced part of the CDR3 DNA is TGTGCCAGTAGTTGGACAGGGGGCAATCAGCCC. The chain combines TRBV19 with TRBJ1-5; TRBD1 agrees at 9 bases. The read ends 3 residues early relative to the CDR3; the germline J gene fills the gap. Germline V CDR1 and CDR2: LNHDA, SQIVND (reference sequence). V lost 5 bases, J lost 2 bases, and 1 base stayed unmatched. CDR3 length equals 14 residues.

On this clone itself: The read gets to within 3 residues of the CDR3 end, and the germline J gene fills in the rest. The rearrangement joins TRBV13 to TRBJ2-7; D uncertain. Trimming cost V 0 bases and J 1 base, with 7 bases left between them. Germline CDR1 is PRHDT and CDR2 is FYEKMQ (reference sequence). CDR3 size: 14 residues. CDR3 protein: CASSLGSPSYEQYF. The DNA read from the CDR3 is TGTGCCAGCAGCTTAGGATCTCCTTCCTACGAG.

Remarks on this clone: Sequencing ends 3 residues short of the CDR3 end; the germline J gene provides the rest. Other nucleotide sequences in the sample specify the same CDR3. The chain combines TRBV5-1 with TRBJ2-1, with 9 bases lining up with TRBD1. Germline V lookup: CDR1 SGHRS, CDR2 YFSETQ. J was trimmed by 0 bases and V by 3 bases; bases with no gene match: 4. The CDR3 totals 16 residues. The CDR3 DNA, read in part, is TGCGCCAGCAGCTCCGGGACAGGGAGCTCCTACAATGAG. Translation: CASSSGTGSSYNE. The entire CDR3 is CASSSGTGSSYNEQFF.

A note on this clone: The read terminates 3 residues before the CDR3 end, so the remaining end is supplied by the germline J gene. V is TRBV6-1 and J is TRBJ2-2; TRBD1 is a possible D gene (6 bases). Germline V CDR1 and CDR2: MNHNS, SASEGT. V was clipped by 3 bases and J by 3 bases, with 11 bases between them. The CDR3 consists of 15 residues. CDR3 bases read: TGTGCCAGCAGTGAGAGGGACACTTACACCGGGGAG. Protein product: CASSERDTYTGE. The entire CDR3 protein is CASSERDTYTGELFF.

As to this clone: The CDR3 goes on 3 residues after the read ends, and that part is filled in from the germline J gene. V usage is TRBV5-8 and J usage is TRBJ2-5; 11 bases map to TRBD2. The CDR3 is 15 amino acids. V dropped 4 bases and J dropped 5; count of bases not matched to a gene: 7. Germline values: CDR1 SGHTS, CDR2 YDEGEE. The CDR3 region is CASSVSGGAIETQYF. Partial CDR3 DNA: TGTGCCAGCAGCGTTAGCGGGGGGGCGATCGAGACC.